This T cell receptor beta chain was documented in a study of blood T cell repertoires in COVID-19. Study in general: T cells, B-cell-depleted T cells, or PBMCs provided the cDNA or gDNA that served as material.

V lost 2 bases and J lost 2, with 19 bases in between. CDR1 and CDR2 (germline): SGHAT, FQNNGV. The CDR3 covers 18 residues. As processed by the authors: Scientists estimated how many nucleated cells there were by amplifying reference gene primers. The data were produced by immunoSEQ multiplex PCR, yet TCRdb's version contains in-frame clones alone and is incomplete. Clone size and V and J calls were adopted from that table, with D and trimming inferred from the DNA. The sample has 150,000 to 200,000 clones; 79% are singletons. The TCR originated in a man in his sixties with active or convalescent COVID-19. Input material: peripheral blood. The chain is built from TRBV11-2 and TRBJ1-3, with D possibly being TRBD1 (6 bases). The CDR3 region is CASSLPRGGGAPGNTIYF. In DNA, the CDR3 is TGTGCCAGCAGCTTACCTCGAGGGGGGGGCGCCCCTGGAAACACCATATATTTT.